This is a list of T cell receptor beta chains from one sample in a study of CD8+ T cells in alopecia areata. Using immunoSEQ multiplex PCR, the repertoire was profiled, and TCRdb retains in-frame clones only, with some absent. Among about 180,000 clones listed, around 63% were seen once. The sample in question was CD4+ T cells sorted from blood, obtained at week 0. The receptors here all came from a human donor with alopecia areata. Both conserved end residues are part of each CDR3. A D gene is named only where the DNA matches it firmly. The size of a clone is reported for some rows only, either as once, few or many, or as a class for expanded clones.

D	J	size	V	DNA	CDR3
.	TRBJ1-2	.	TRBV18	TGTGCCAGCTCACCAACAGGGCCGCCCCGGAATGGCTACACCTTC	CASSPTGPPRNGYTF
.	TRBJ1-1	.	TRBV9	TGTGCCAGCAGCGTGGAAATGAACACTGAAGCTTTCTTT	CASSVEMNTEAFF
.	TRBJ1-1	.	TRBV7-2	TGTGCCAGCAGCTCTGGGGCCTCCAAGTGGGCTTTCTTT	CASSSGASKWAFF
.	TRBJ2-7	.	TRBV29-1	TGCAGCGTTGCACTCGGAGCCTACGAGCAGTACTTC	CSVALGAYEQYF
TRBD1	TRBJ1-6	.	TRBV30	TGTGCCTGGAGTGACGGGACAGATAATTCACCCCTCCACTTT	CAWSDGTDNSPLHF
.	TRBJ1-1	.	TRBV29-1	TGCAGCACTCTCGGGGGCAACACTGAAGCTTTCTTT	CSTLGGNTEAFF
.	TRBJ1-4	.	TRBV4-3	TGCGCCAGCAGCCAAGGGCAGGGGAATGAAAAACTGTTTTTT	CASSQGQGNEKLFF
TRBD2	TRBJ2-7	.	TRBV7-8	TGTGCCAGCAGCGCAAGACTAGCGGGGGACTACGAGCAGTACTTC	CASSARLAGDYEQYF
.	TRBJ1-2	.	TRBV30	TGTGCCTGGAGTGTAATCTCGCAAAATCCTACCACCTTC	CAWSVISQNPTTF
.	TRBJ2-7	.	TRBV27	TGTGCCAGCAGTTTTTCAGGGGAACCCTACGAGCAGTACTTC	CASSFSGEPYEQYF
.	TRBJ1-2	.	TRBV10-3	TGTGCCATCAGTGGGACGGATGGCTACACCTTC	CAISGTDGYTF
TRBD1	TRBJ1-1	.	TRBV20-1	TGCAGTGCTTCACAGGGGACTGAAGCTTTCTTT	CSASQGTEAFF
.	TRBJ1-5	.	TRBV15	TGTGCCACCAGCAGAGAGGTGAATCAGCCCCAGCATTTT	CATSREVNQPQHF
.	TRBJ2-1	.	TRBV7-2	TGTGCCAGCAGCCTCCCGACGGGTTACAATGAGCAGTTCTTC	CASSLPTGYNEQFF
.	TRBJ1-2	.	TRBV4-1	TGCGCCAGCAGCCCGCTTTACAGGGAGGGAGGCTACACCTTC	CASSPLYREGGYTF
.	TRBJ1-1	.	TRBV5-4	TGTGCCAGCAGCTTTGCTCGGGGCACTGAAGCTTTCTTT	CASSFARGTEAFF
.	TRBJ2-3	few	TRBV4-3	TGCGCCAGCAGCCAGGAGATTTCTAGTAACACAGATACGCAGTATTTT	CASSQEISSNTDTQYF
.	TRBJ1-1	.	TRBV5-1	TGCGCCAGCAGCTCATTGACCTGGGATCGGGATACTGAAGCTTTCTTT	CASSSLTWDRDTEAFF
TRBD1	TRBJ1-2	.	TRBV6-5	TGTGCCAGCAGTCTATCGGGACAGGGGAACTATGGCTACACCTTC	CASSLSGQGNYGYTF
.	TRBJ1-5	few	TRBV29-1	TGCAGCGTGGAATTCAGTAGCAATCAGCCCCAGCATTTT	CSVEFSSNQPQHF
TRBD1	TRBJ2-3	.	TRBV29-1	TGCAGCGTCGGGACAGGGGGGTCAGATACGCAGTATTTT	CSVGTGGSDTQYF
TRBD2	TRBJ2-7	.	TRBV5-4	TGTGCCAGCAGCACCCATAGCGGGGGCACCATTGAGCAGTACTTC	CASSTHSGGTIEQYF
TRBD1	TRBJ1-2	.	TRBV29-1	TGCAGCGTTCAATCGGACAGGGGAATTGGCTACACCTTC	CSVQSDRGIGYTF
.	TRBJ1-2	.	TRBV27	TGTGCCAGCAGTTTAACAGGACAGAGCTATGGCTACACCTTC	CASSLTGQSYGYTF
.	TRBJ1-1	.	TRBV30	TGTGCCTGGAGTGTTTTGCGAAACACTGAAGCTTTCTTT	CAWSVLRNTEAFF
.	TRBJ2-1	few	TRBV6-6	TGTGCCAGCAGTTTAGGAGGGGTCTCCTACAATGAGCAGTTCTTC	CASSLGGVSYNEQFF
.	TRBJ2-5	.	TRBV18	TGTGCCAGCTCACCACTGTACCAAGAGACCCAGTACTTC	CASSPLYQETQYF
.	TRBJ1-5	few	TRBV7-9	TGTGCCACTCTGTTAGCCCAGCATTTT	CATLLAQHF
TRBD1	TRBJ1-1	.	TRBV30	TGTGCCGGGGACAGAAGGAACACTGAAGCTTTCTTT	CAGDRRNTEAFF
.	TRBJ2-1	.	TRBV29-1	TGCAGCGTAAGACCGTTACTGGACAATGAGCAGTTCTTC	CSVRPLLDNEQFF